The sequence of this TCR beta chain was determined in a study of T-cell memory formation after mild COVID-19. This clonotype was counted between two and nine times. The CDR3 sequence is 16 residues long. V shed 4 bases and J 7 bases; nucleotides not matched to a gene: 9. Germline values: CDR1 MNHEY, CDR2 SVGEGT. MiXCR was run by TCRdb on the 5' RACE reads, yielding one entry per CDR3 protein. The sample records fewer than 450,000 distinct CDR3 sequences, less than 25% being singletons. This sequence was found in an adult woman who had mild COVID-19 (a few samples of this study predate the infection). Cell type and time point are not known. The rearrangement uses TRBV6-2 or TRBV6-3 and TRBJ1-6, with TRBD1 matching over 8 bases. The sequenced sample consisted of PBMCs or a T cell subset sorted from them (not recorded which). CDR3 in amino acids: CASSFWGTGENSPLHF. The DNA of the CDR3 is TGTGCCAGCAGTTTTTGGGGGACAGGAGAAAATTCACCCCTCCACTTT.